This T cell receptor (beta chain) was documented in a study of blood T cell repertoires in COVID-19. Study background: Sites in the United States, Italy and Spain provided acute and convalescent COVID-19 samples. Sources were T cells, B-cell-depleted T cells, or PBMCs; the material itself was cDNA or gDNA.

Original methodology: Amplification from reference gene primers served as the basis for estimated nucleated cell counts. This table comes from immunoSEQ multiplex PCR, and its TCRdb copy is limited to in-frame clones, with some not included. V, J and clone size are those of that table, while D and trimming were read from the DNA. The sample yields approximately 220,000 clones, approximately 86% seen once. V dropped 0 bases and J dropped 2; count of bases not matched to a gene: 5. The CDR3 runs 15 residues. CDR1 and CDR2 (germline): SGHRS, YFSETQ. The source is a man in his sixties with acute or convalescent COVID-19. The chain couples TRBV5-1 to TRBJ2-7; 7 bases align to TRBD2. The sequencing input was peripheral blood. DNA for the CDR3: TGCGCCAGCAGCTTGGTCGGGGGGAGCCCCTACGAGCAGTACTTC. Its translation: CASSLVGGSPYEQYF.